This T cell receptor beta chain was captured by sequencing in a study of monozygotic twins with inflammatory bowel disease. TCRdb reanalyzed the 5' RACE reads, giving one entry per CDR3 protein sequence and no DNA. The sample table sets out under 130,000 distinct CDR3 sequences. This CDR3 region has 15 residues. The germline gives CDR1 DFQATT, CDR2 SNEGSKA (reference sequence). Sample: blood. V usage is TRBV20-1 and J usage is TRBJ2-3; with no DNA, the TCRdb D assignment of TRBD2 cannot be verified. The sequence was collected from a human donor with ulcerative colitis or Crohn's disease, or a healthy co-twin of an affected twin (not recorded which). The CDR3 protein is CSATEASGFWNTQYF.